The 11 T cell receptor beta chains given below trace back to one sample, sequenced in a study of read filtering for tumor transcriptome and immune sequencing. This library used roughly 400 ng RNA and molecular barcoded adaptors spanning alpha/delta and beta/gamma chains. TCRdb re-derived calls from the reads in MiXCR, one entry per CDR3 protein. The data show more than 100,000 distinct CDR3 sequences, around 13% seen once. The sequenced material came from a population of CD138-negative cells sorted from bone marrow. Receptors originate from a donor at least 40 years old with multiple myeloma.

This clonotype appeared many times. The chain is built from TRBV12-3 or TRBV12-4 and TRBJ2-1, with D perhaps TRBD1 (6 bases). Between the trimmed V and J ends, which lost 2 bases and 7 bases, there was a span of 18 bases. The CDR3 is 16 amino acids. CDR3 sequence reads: CASSLFTGTGQNEQFF. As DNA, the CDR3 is TGTGCCAGCAGTTTATTTACAGGGACGGGACAAAATGAGCAGTTCTTC.

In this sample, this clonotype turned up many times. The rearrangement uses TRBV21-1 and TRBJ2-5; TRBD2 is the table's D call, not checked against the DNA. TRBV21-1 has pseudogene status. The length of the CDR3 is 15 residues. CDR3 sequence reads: CASRAREGREETQYF. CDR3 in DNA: TGTGCCAGCAGGGCGCGGGAGGGCCGGGAAGAGACCCAGTACTTC.

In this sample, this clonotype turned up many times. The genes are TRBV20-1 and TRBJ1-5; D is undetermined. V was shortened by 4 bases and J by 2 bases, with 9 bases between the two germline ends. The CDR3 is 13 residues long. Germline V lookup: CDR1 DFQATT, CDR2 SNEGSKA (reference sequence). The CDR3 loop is CSAITEGNQPQHF. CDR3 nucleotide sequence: TGCAGTGCTATTACAGAGGGCAATCAGCCCCAGCATTTT.

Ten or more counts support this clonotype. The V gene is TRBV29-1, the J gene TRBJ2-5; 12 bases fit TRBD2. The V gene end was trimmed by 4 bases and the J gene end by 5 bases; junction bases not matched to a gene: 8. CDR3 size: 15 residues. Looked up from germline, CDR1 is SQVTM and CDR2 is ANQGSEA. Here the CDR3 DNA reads TGCAGCGTTGCCCCTAGCGGGAGGGCCGACGAGACCCAGTACTTC. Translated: CSVAPSGRADETQYF.

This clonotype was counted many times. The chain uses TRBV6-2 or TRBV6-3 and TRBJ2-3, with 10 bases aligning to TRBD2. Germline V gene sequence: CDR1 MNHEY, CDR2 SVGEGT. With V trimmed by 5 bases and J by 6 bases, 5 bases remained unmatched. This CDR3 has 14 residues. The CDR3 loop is CASSMLAGADTQYF. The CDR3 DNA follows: TGTGCCAGCAGTATGCTAGCGGGGGCGGATACGCAGTATTTT.

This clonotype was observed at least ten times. For the CDR3, the DNA is TGTGCCAGCAGCCCTGGAGGGAGCAATCAGCCCCAGCATTTT. Its translation: CASSPGGSNQPQHF. V usage is TRBV5-6 and J usage is TRBJ1-5; no definite D call. The length of the CDR3 is 14 residues. The V end was cut by 4 bases, the J end by 1 base, with 9 bases between. Germline V gene sequence: CDR1 SGHDT, CDR2 YYEEEE. Based on the CDR3 plus reference TRBV5-6 and TRBJ1-5, the full variable domain is DAGVTQSPTHLIKTRGQQVTLRCSPKSGHDTVSWYQQALGQGPQFIFQYYEEEERQRGNFPDRFSGHQFPNYSSELNVNALLLGDSALYLCASSPGGSNQPQHFGDGTRLSIL.

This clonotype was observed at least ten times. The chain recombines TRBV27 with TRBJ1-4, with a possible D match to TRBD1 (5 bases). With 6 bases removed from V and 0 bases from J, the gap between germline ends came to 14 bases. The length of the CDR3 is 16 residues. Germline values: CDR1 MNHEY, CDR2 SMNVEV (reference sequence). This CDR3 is CASREGAGTTNEKLFF. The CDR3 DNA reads TGTGCCAGCAGAGAAGGGGCAGGCACAACTAATGAAAAACTGTTTTTT.

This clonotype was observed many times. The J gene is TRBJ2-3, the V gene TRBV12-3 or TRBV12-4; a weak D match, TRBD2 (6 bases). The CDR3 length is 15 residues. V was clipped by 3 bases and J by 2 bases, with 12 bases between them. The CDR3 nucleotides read TGTGCCAGCAGTTTCGGGAGTCGTCCCACAGATACGCAGTATTTT. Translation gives CASSFGSRPTDTQYF.

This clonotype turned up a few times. The CDR3 sequence: CASGTASGNTIYF. The DNA for the CDR3 is TGCGCCAGCGGGACAGCCTCTGGAAACACCATATATTTT. The chain combines TRBV4-1 with TRBJ1-3; 7 bases line up with TRBD1. CDR3 length: 13 residues. The germline V gene encodes CDR1 MGHRA and CDR2 YSYEKL. With V trimmed by 8 bases and J by 0 bases, 1 base remained unmatched.

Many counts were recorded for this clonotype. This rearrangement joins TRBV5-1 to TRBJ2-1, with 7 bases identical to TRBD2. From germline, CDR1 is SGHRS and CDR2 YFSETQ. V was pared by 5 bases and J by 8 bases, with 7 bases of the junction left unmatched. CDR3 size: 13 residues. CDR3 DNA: TGCGCCAGCAGAAACGGGGGGTCGGATGAGCAGTTCTTC. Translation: CASRNGGSDEQFF.

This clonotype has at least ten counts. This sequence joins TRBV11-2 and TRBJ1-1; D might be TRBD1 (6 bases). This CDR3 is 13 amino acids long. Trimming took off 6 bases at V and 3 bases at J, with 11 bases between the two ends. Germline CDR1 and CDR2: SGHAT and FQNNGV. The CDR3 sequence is CASSYGTYTEAFF. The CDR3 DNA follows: TGTGCCAGCAGTTACGGGACATACACTGAAGCTTTCTTT.